Presented here are 13 T cell receptor beta chains from one specimen sequenced in a study of beta chain features in type 1 diabetes. The investigators reverse transcribed all of the isolated RNA, so they sequenced expressed TCRB transcripts. The data were produced by immunoSEQ multiplex PCR, yet TCRdb's version contains in-frame clones alone and is incomplete. The repertoire has hundreds of thousands of clones, 10% to 15% of them found once; the top ten carry around 0.015%. Sequencing was performed on naive CD4+ T cells from blood. The receptors were gathered from a man aged 18 to 29 in good health.

CDR3 DNA sequence: TGTGCCAGCAGTTCTAGCGGGGAGTACAATGAGCAGTTCTTC. Translation gives CASSSSGEYNEQFF. The chain uses TRBV5-4 and TRBJ2-1, with TRBD2 identical over 9 bases. Germline V lookup: CDR1 SGHNT, CDR2 YYREEE (reference sequence). The ends lost 5 bases at V and 4 bases at J; junction bases unmatched: 4. This CDR3 contains 14 residues.

In its sample, this clone was seen a few times. CDR3 DNA: TGTGCCAGCAGCTTAGGCCGCAGGGGGGCCACTGGGGCCAACGTCCTGACTTTC. Amino acids: CASSLGRRGATGANVLTF. The rearrangement uses TRBV7-9 and TRBJ2-6, with a possible D match to TRBD1 (7 bases). This CDR3 contains 18 residues. Germline-derived CDR1 and CDR2 are SEHNR and FQNEAQ (reference sequence). V was trimmed by 1 base and J by 2 bases, leaving 15 bases between them.

This chain uses TRBV25-1 with TRBJ2-2, with 8 nucleotides matching TRBD1. The germline V gene has CDR1 MGHDK and CDR2 SYGVNS. The CDR3 is 14 residues long. J gave up 7 bases and V 4 bases, and 5 bases lay outside the gene matches. The chain's CDR3 is CASSVTGGGGELFF. The CDR3 region has the DNA TGTGCCAGCAGTGTAACAGGGGGAGGCGGGGAGCTGTTTTTT.

The chain uses TRBV29-1 and TRBJ2-7; weak D call: TRBD2 (7 bases). Germline V lookup: CDR1 SQVTM, CDR2 ANQGSEA. CDR3 length: 14 residues. Trimming removed 1 base from V and 3 bases from J, with 13 bases in between. The CDR3 sequence is CSVEGPGGSYEQYF. DNA for the CDR3: TGCAGCGTTGAAGGTCCGGGGGGCAGCTACGAGCAGTACTTC.

There are a few counts of this clone. The rearrangement links TRBV19 to TRBJ2-2, with D unclear. The V end lost 3 bases, the J end lost 7 bases, and 12 bases lay between the germline ends. Germline CDR1 and CDR2: LNHDA and SQIVND (reference sequence). The CDR3 covers 14 residues. The CDR3 loop is CASSIPQRLGELFF. CDR3 coding DNA: TGTGCCAGTAGTATCCCCCAGCGCCTCGGGGAGCTGTTTTTT.

The chain recombines TRBV20-1 with TRBJ1-2; unclear D gene. V was clipped by 6 bases and J by 1 base, with 6 bases between them. CDR3 length equals 11 residues. CDR1 is DFQATT and CDR2 is SNEGSKA in the germline V gene (reference sequence). Here the CDR3 reads CSAVFNYGYTF. The CDR3 nucleotides are TGCAGTGCCGTCTTTAACTATGGCTACACCTTC.

The sample holds a few counts of this clone. In the same sample, other DNA sequences code for this CDR3. The chain combines TRBV5-1 with TRBJ2-5; D may be TRBD2 (6 bases). This CDR3 is 13 amino acids long. Between the trimmed V and J ends, which lost 0 bases and 7 bases, there was a span of 10 bases. Per germline, CDR1 SGHRS and CDR2 YFSETQ. This CDR3 reads CASSLAGRGTQYF. Written as DNA, the CDR3 is TGCGCCAGCAGCTTGGCCGGGAGAGGGACCCAGTACTTC.

The V gene is TRBV4-2, the J gene TRBJ2-3, with 8 nucleotides matching TRBD2. Germline values: CDR1 LGHNA, CDR2 YNFKEQ. The J segment lost 3 bases and the V segment lost 1 base, leaving 3 bases of the junction unmatched. The CDR3 extends over 15 amino acids. The CDR3 reads CASSQGTSWTDTQYF. In DNA form, the CDR3 reads TGTGCCAGCAGCCAAGGGACTAGCTGGACAGATACGCAGTATTTT.

This sequence joins TRBV11-2 and TRBJ1-1; the D gene is possibly TRBD1 (6 bases). V dropped 5 bases and J dropped 7 bases, with 11 bases sitting between them. The CDR3 extends over 12 amino acids. CDR1 SGHAT and CDR2 FQNNGV come from the germline V gene. The CDR3 region is CASSPGQIEAFF. CDR3 DNA sequence: TGTGCCAGCAGCCCAGGACAGATTGAAGCTTTCTTT.

The CDR3 region is CASTLSRGPYEQYF. DNA of the CDR3: TGTGCCAGCACTCTTTCCAGGGGGCCCTACGAGCAGTACTTC. This chain links TRBV6-1 with TRBJ2-7; 8 nucleotides line up with TRBD1. The CDR3 sequence is 14 residues long. Germline trimming cut 7 bases from V and 2 bases from J; bases unmatched to any gene: 7. Germline CDR1 MNHNS, CDR2 SASEGT.

As DNA, the CDR3 is TGTGCCAGCAGCTCGTTGGGAAACACCATATATTTT. Its translation is CASSSLGNTIYF. The V gene is TRBV7-6, the J gene TRBJ1-3; no clear D gene. CDR3 length equals 12 residues. Deletions cut 4 bases from V and 4 bases from J, with 5 bases between. The germline V gene encodes CDR1 SGHVS and CDR2 FNYEAQ. Full variable domain (missing parts from reference TRBV7-6 and TRBJ1-3): GAGVSQSPRYKVTKRGQDVALRCDPISGHVSLYWYRQALGQGPEFLTYFNYEAQQDKSGLPNDRFSAERPEGSISTLTIQRTEQRDSAMYRCASSSLGNTIYFGEGSWLTVV.

The CDR3 spells CASSQDLNSSGNTIYF. The CDR3 DNA sequence: TGCGCCAGCAGCCAAGATTTGAACAGCTCTGGAAACACCATATATTTT. The chain joins TRBV4-3 to TRBJ1-3; D remains unclear. Trimming took off 0 bases at V and 0 bases at J, with 9 bases between the two ends. This CDR3 has 16 amino acids. CDR1 is LGHNA, CDR2 YSLEER, per germline.

V is TRBV5-1 and J is TRBJ2-7; D is possibly TRBD1 (6 bases). The CDR3 loop spans 15 amino acids. Germline lookup yields CDR1 SGHRS and CDR2 YFSETQ. The ends were cut back, 0 bases at V and 2 bases at J, with 12 bases in the middle. The CDR3 spells CASSLVETGTYEQYF. The CDR3 bases are TGCGCCAGCAGCTTGGTCGAGACAGGAACCTACGAGCAGTACTTC.